This TCR beta chain comes out of a study of blood T cell repertoires in COVID-19. At the level of the study: The origin of the acute and convalescent COVID-19 samples was the United States, Italy and Spain. Nucleic acid was either cDNA or gDNA, and it came from T cells, B-cell-depleted T cells, or PBMCs.

In the study's own analysis: It was from reference gene primer amplification that nucleated cell counts were estimated. The data were produced by immunoSEQ multiplex PCR, yet TCRdb's version contains in-frame clones alone and is incomplete. V and J calls and clone size are as listed in that table; D and trimming were resolved from the DNA. The top ten hold approximately 0.5% of the sample, which has about 90,000 clones, about 91% seen once. The junction had 20 bases not matched to a gene; V was cut back by 1 base and J by 6 bases. This CDR3 is 21 amino acids long. From germline, CDR1 is LGHDT and CDR2 YNNKEL (reference sequence).

What was sequenced was peripheral blood. The TCR originated in a man between 60 and 75 years old with acute or convalescent COVID-19. The chain recombines TRBV3-1 (or the pseudogene TRBV3-2) with TRBJ2-7, with 14 nucleotides matching TRBD2. CDR3 protein: CASSQVPGGLGTSGRGFEQYF. The CDR3, as DNA: TGTGCCAGCAGCCAAGTCCCGGGGGGCCTTGGGACTAGCGGGAGAGGTTTCGAGCAGTACTTC.